This T cell receptor (beta chain) was profiled in a study of blood T cell repertoires in COVID-19. Using immunoSEQ multiplex PCR, the repertoire was profiled, and TCRdb retains in-frame clones only, with some absent. The repertoire consists of around 70,000 clones, with 75% to 85% occurring once and the leading ten covering roughly 18%. Trimming at V came to 1 base and at J to 5 bases, leaving 5 bases not matched to a gene. CDR3 length equals 15 residues. CDR1 is MNHEY and CDR2 is SVGEGT in the germline V gene. The V gene is TRBV6-2 or TRBV6-3, the J gene TRBJ2-7; 10 bases are a match to TRBD2. Material: peripheral blood. The TCR comes from a man aged 65 to 79 who had recovered from COVID-19. Here the CDR3 DNA reads TGTGCCAGCAGTTACTTTAGCGGGGGGAACAACGAGCAGTACTTC. The encoded protein is CASSYFSGGNNEQYF.